This TCR beta chain was found in a study of T cells in localized non-small cell lung cancer. Findings and caveats of the study: Density of T cells in blood, when higher, went with longer overall survival. Uninvolved adjacent lung had higher T cell clonality than tumor and all other tissues. A median of roughly 52 of the top 100 tumor clones appeared in adjacent lung, which was paired and uninvolved. Because only a single region of the tumor was sequenced, heterogeneity remains possible.

As concerns this clone: As yet, its antigen is unknown.

Only in-frame clones appear in the TCRdb table, and some are missing; sequencing was by immunoSEQ multiplex PCR. This repertoire shows 60,000 to 75,000 clones, around four fifths found once; its top ten account for about 13%. Germline V gene lookup returns CDR1 LGHNA and CDR2 YNFKEQ. V lost 3 bases to trimming and J lost 8 bases, with 8 bases between them. The CDR3 has 12 residues. The starting material was peripheral blood, obtained before any cancer treatment. This TCR derives from a female donor over 55 with stage I lung adenocarcinoma. The chain joins TRBV4-2 to TRBJ2-1; D is perhaps TRBD1 or TRBD2 (5 bases each). This chain's CDR3 is CASSHRGDEQFF. The CDR3 nucleotides are TGTGCCAGCAGCCACCGAGGGGATGAGCAGTTCTTC.